Below are 4 T cell receptor beta chains sequenced from a single sample in a study of post-analysis software for immune sequencing data. Overall study results and limits: Controls showed lower frequencies than patients for roughly five TRBV segments, and TRBV5-6, TRBV5-1 and TRBV20-1 were among these.

No antigens are known for them. The library was made from cDNA and included unique molecular identifiers. From the PCR reads, TCRdb called clonotypes with MiXCR, one entry per CDR3 protein. The sample holds roughly 730,000 distinct CDR3 sequences, 30% seen once. The sample taken for sequencing was blood. The receptors come from a girl aged 10 to 17 with multiple sclerosis.

V and J are TRBV11-2 and TRBJ1-3; no clear D. Germline lookup yields CDR1 SGHAT and CDR2 FQNNGV. V shed 4 bases and J shed 2 bases, with 15 bases lying between them. The CDR3 sequence is 16 residues long. DNA of the CDR3: TGTGCCAGCAGCTCGAGCGGCTTTGGAGCTGGAAACACCATATATTTT. Protein sequence: CASSSSGFGAGNTIYF.

On this clonotype: Its ends do not fully match the called genes, so a read error is possible. The chain links TRBV4-3 to TRBJ2-1, with D hard to call. The germline CDR1 and CDR2 sequences are LGHNA and YSLEER. The CDR3 is 14 amino acids. The chain's CDR3 is CTSSQDQSYNEQFF. The CDR3 nucleotides read TGCACCAGCAGCCAAGATCAATCGTACAATGAGCAGTTCTTC.

The chain joins TRBV6-6 to TRBJ2-1; the D gene is possibly TRBD2 (5 bases). The ends were cut back, 4 bases at V and 2 bases at J, with 12 bases in the middle. Germline CDR1 is MNHNY and CDR2 is SVGAGI (reference sequence). The CDR3 has 15 residues. The CDR3 DNA sequence: TGTGCCAGCAGTTCGAGAGGGCGCCCCTACAATGAGCAGTTCTTC. Encoded protein: CASSSRGRPYNEQFF.

V usage is TRBV20-1 and J usage is TRBJ2-1; TRBD2 is a possible D gene (6 bases). Germline-derived CDR1 and CDR2 are DFQATT and SNEGSKA (reference sequence). CDR3 length: 14 residues. The ends were cut back, 3 bases at V and 3 bases at J, with 12 bases in the middle. CDR3 amino acids: CSASSLARYNEQFF. CDR3 DNA: TGCAGTGCTAGTAGCCTAGCGCGCTACAATGAGCAGTTCTTC.